This TCR beta chain was sequenced for a study of Graves' ophthalmopathy and Graves' hyperthyroidism. The TCR beta CDR3 regions underwent amplification from RNA transcripts. Following a first-round RT-PCR that used HTBI primers, a second-round multiplex PCR was carried out. TCRdb redid the calling of the multiplex PCR reads with MiXCR, one entry per CDR3 protein. The sample has under 350,000 distinct CDR3 sequences; roughly 15% are singletons. This clonotype was observed at least ten times. Sequenced material: peripheral blood. The clonotype originates from an adult man with Graves' ophthalmopathy.

The CDR3 sequence: CASRLNYGYTF. In nucleotides, the CDR3 is TGTGCCAGCAGGCTTAACTATGGCTACACCTTC. The chain carries TRBV2 and TRBJ1-2; D is unresolved. The germline gives CDR1 SNHLY, CDR2 FYNNEI. V lost 6 bases, J lost 1 base, and 3 bases lay in between. The CDR3 consists of 11 residues.